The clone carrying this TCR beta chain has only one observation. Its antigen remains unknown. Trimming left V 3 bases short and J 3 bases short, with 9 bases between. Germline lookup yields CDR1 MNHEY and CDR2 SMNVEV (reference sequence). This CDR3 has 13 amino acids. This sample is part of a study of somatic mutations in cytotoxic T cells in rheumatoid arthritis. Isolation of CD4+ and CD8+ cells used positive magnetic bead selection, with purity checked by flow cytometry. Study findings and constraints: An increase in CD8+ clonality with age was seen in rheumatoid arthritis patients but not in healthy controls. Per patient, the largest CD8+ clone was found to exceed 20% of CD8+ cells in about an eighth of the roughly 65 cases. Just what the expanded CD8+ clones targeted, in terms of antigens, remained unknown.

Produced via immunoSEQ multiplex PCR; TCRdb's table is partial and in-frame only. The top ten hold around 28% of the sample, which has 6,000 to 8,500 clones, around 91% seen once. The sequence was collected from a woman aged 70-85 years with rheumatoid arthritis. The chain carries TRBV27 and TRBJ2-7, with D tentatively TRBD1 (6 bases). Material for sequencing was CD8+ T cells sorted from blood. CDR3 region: CASSFGTNYEQYF. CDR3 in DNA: TGTGCCAGCAGTTTTGGGACAAACTACGAGCAGTACTTC.